The rows below give T cell receptor beta chains drawn from one sample of a study of T cells in Graves' hyperthyroidism and ophthalmopathy. TCRdb passed the multiplex PCR reads through MiXCR, listing each CDR3 protein once. The sample lists roughly 170,000 distinct CDR3 sequences, around 15% occurring once. The specimen was blood. The receptors stem from a woman aged 50 to 60 with Graves' hyperthyroidism. Each CDR3 is given with its conserved first and last residue. A D gene is named only where the DNA matches it firmly. Some rows mark clone size as missing; the rest say once, few, many or name a class of expanded clone.

J gene: TRBJ2-2; D gene: NA; V gene: TRBV28; clone size: many; CDR3 protein: CASSWAGAGTGELFF; CDR3 DNA: TGTGCCAGCAGTTGGGCAGGGGCCGGCACCGGGGAGCTGTTTTTT
J gene: TRBJ2-3; D gene: TRBD1; V gene: TRBV13; clone size: many; CDR3 protein: CASSFGRGPTDTQYF; CDR3 DNA: TGTGCCAGCAGCTTCGGCAGGGGGCCTACAGATACGCAGTATTTT
J gene: TRBJ1-2; D gene: NA; V gene: TRBV2; clone size: NA; CDR3 protein: CASTFGGENSYGHTF; CDR3 DNA: TGTGCCAGCACTTTCGGGGGGGAGAACAGCTATGGCCACACCTTC
J gene: TRBJ1-4; D gene: NA; V gene: TRBV5-1; clone size: few; CDR3 protein: CASSLWATNEKLFF; CDR3 DNA: TGCGCCAGCAGCTTGTGGGCAACTAATGAAAAACTGTTTTTT
J gene: TRBJ1-5; D gene: NA; V gene: TRBV6-2/TRBV6-3; clone size: many; CDR3 protein: CASSKNFSGKEQPQHF; CDR3 DNA: TGTGCCAGCAGCAAAAATTTTTCAGGGAAGGAACAGCCCCAGCATTTT
J gene: TRBJ2-7; D gene: NA; V gene: TRBV20-1; clone size: NA; CDR3 protein: CSANSPGTLSFYEQYF; CDR3 DNA: TGCAGTGCTAATTCTCCCGGGACTCTTAGCTTCTACGAGCAGTACTTC
J gene: TRBJ2-7; D gene: TRBD2; V gene: TRBV27; clone size: many; CDR3 protein: CASSLSEGLVLYEQYF; CDR3 DNA: TGTGCCAGCAGTTTATCGGAAGGACTAGTACTCTACGAGCAGTACTTC
J gene: TRBJ2-3; D gene: TRBD2; V gene: TRBV2; clone size: NA; CDR3 protein: CASSFGLAGVRTDTQYF; CDR3 DNA: TGTGCCAGCAGCTTTGGGCTAGCGGGAGTTCGCACAGATACGCAGTATTTT
J gene: TRBJ1-1; D gene: NA; V gene: TRBV7-3; clone size: many; CDR3 protein: CASSGPGTEAFF; CDR3 DNA: TGTGCCAGCAGCGGGCCCGGAACTGAAGCTTTCTTT
J gene: TRBJ2-7; D gene: NA; V gene: TRBV5-1; clone size: many; CDR3 protein: CASTKSQGLFYEQYF; CDR3 DNA: TGCGCCAGCACTAAATCACAGGGCCTGTTTTACGAGCAGTACTTC
J gene: TRBJ1-1; D gene: NA; V gene: TRBV6-1; clone size: many; CDR3 protein: CASSATPHRGNTEAFF; CDR3 DNA: TGTGCCAGCAGTGCGACTCCACATAGAGGGAACACTGAAGCTTTCTTT
J gene: TRBJ1-1; D gene: NA; V gene: TRBV5-5; clone size: many; CDR3 protein: CASSLGVSDNTEAFF; CDR3 DNA: TGTGCCAGCAGCTTGGGGGTCAGCGACAACACTGAAGCTTTCTTT
J gene: TRBJ1-2; D gene: TRBD1; V gene: TRBV2; clone size: many; CDR3 protein: CASSALDRDYGYTF; CDR3 DNA: TGTGCCAGCAGTGCCCTGGACAGGGACTATGGCTACACCTTC
J gene: TRBJ1-1; D gene: NA; V gene: TRBV5-1; clone size: few; CDR3 protein: CASSLWDQNTEAFF; CDR3 DNA: TGCGCCAGCAGTCTTTGGGACCAGAACACTGAAGCTTTCTTT
J gene: TRBJ1-1; D gene: NA; V gene: TRBV20-1; clone size: many; CDR3 protein: CSATMDTEAFF; CDR3 DNA: TGCAGTGCAACAATGGACACTGAAGCTTTCTTT
J gene: TRBJ1-2; D gene: TRBD1; V gene: TRBV13; clone size: many; CDR3 protein: CASSLTGKSGYTF; CDR3 DNA: TGTGCCAGCAGCTTGACAGGGAAGTCTGGCTACACCTTC
J gene: TRBJ2-1; D gene: TRBD2; V gene: TRBV7-9; clone size: many; CDR3 protein: CASSLNRRLADSYNEQFF; CDR3 DNA: TGTGCCAGCAGCTTGAATCGGAGACTAGCGGATTCCTACAATGAGCAGTTCTTC
J gene: TRBJ1-1; D gene: NA; V gene: TRBV5-1; clone size: NA; CDR3 protein: CASSLERAENTEAFF; CDR3 DNA: TGCGCCAGCAGCTTGGAACGGGCGGAGAACACTGAAGCTTTCTTT
J gene: TRBJ2-5; D gene: TRBD2; V gene: TRBV7-2; clone size: many; CDR3 protein: CASSPGLAGLETQYF; CDR3 DNA: TGTGCCAGCAGCCCCGGACTAGCGGGGTTAGAGACCCAGTACTTC
J gene: TRBJ1-5; D gene: TRBD1; V gene: TRBV4-3; clone size: NA; CDR3 protein: CASSQGTGVIQPQHF; CDR3 DNA: TGCGCCAGCAGCCAAGGGACAGGGGTAATTCAGCCCCAGCATTTT
J gene: TRBJ2-3; D gene: TRBD2; V gene: TRBV5-1; clone size: many; CDR3 protein: CASSPRPGRGGDTQYF; CDR3 DNA: TGCGCCAGCAGCCCCCGACCGGGACGCGGGGGGGATACGCAGTATTTT
J gene: TRBJ1-4; D gene: NA; V gene: TRBV18; clone size: many; CDR3 protein: CASSTSSTNEKLFF; CDR3 DNA: TGTGCCAGCTCAACTTCCTCAACTAATGAAAAACTGTTTTTT
J gene: TRBJ2-5; D gene: NA; V gene: TRBV7-2; clone size: many; CDR3 protein: CASSLGGLVETQYF; CDR3 DNA: TGTGCCAGCAGCTTAGGGGGATTAGTGGAGACCCAGTACTTC
J gene: TRBJ2-1; D gene: NA; V gene: TRBV5-1; clone size: many; CDR3 protein: CASSFPQGSYEQFF; CDR3 DNA: TGCGCCAGCAGCTTCCCCCAAGGATCATATGAGCAGTTCTTC
J gene: TRBJ1-1; D gene: NA; V gene: TRBV7-7; clone size: NA; CDR3 protein: CASSLHQSTEAFF; CDR3 DNA: TGTGCTAGCAGCTTACATCAGTCCACTGAAGCTTTCTTT
J gene: TRBJ2-2; D gene: NA; V gene: TRBV9; clone size: many; CDR3 protein: CASSAPTNTGELFF; CDR3 DNA: TGTGCCAGCAGCGCACCTACCAACACCGGGGAGCTGTTTTTT
J gene: TRBJ1-2; D gene: TRBD1; V gene: TRBV2; clone size: many; CDR3 protein: CARGTGGITYGYTF; CDR3 DNA: TGTGCGAGGGGAACAGGGGGCATTACCTATGGCTACACCTTC
J gene: TRBJ1-1; D gene: NA; V gene: TRBV6-1; clone size: many; CDR3 protein: CASSESALTTGTTEAFF; CDR3 DNA: TGTGCCAGCAGTGAATCCGCCCTGACAACGGGGACCACTGAAGCTTTCTTT
J gene: TRBJ2-3; D gene: TRBD2; V gene: TRBV7-2; clone size: many; CDR3 protein: CASSLRGGTDTQYF; CDR3 DNA: TGTGCCAGCAGTTTGCGGGGGGGAACAGATACGCAGTATTTT
J gene: TRBJ2-3; D gene: NA; V gene: TRBV5-5; clone size: many; CDR3 protein: CASIPGPDTQYF; CDR3 DNA: TGTGCCAGCATCCCCGGGCCAGATACGCAGTATTTT
J gene: TRBJ2-3; D gene: TRBD1; V gene: TRBV11-2; clone size: NA; CDR3 protein: CASNRGDTQYF; CDR3 DNA: TGTGCCAGCAACAGGGGTGATACGCAGTATTTT